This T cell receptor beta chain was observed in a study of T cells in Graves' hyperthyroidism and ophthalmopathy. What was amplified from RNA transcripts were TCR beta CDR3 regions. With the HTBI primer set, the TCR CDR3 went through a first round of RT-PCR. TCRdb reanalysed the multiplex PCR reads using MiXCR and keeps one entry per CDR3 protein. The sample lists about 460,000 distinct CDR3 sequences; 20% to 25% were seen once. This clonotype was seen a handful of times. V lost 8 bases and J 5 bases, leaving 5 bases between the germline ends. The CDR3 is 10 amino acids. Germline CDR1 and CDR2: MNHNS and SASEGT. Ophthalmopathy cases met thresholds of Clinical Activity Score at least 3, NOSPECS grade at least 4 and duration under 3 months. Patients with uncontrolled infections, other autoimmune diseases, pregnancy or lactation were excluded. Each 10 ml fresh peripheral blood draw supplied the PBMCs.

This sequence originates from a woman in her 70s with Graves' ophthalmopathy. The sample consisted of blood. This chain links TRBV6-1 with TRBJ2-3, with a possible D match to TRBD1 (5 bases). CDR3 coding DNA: TGTGCCAGCGGACAAGATACGCAGTATTTT. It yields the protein CASGQDTQYF.